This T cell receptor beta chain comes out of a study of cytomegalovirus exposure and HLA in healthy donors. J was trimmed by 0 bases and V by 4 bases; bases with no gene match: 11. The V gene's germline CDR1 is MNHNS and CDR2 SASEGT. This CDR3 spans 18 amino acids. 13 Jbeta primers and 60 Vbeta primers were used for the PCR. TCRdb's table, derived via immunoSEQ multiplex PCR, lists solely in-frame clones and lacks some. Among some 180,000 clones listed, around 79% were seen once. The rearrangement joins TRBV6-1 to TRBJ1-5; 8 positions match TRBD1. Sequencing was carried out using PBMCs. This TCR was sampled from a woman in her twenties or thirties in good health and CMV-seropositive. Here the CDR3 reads CASSGARDRRISNQPQHF. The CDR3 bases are TGTGCCAGCAGTGGGGCCCGGGACAGGAGGATTAGCAATCAGCCCCAGCATTTT.